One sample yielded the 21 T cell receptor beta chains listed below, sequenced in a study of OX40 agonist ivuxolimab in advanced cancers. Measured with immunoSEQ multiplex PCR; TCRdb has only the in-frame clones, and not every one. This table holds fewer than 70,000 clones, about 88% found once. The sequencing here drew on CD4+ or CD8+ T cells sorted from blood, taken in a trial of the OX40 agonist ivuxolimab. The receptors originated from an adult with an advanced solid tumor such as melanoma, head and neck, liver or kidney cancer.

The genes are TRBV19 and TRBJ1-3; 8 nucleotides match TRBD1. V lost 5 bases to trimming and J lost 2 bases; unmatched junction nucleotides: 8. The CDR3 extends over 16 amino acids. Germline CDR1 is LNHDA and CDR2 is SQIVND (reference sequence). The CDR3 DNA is TGTGCCAGTAGTGGAGGACAGGGAATTGCTGGAAACACCATATATTTT. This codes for CASSGGQGIAGNTIYF.

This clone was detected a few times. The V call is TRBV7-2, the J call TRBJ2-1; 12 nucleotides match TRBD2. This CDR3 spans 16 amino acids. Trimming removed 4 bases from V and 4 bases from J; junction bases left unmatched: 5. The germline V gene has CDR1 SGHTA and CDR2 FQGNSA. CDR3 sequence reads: CASSSHLAGGYNEQFF. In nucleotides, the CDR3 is TGTGCCAGCAGCTCACATCTAGCGGGAGGGTACAATGAGCAGTTCTTC.

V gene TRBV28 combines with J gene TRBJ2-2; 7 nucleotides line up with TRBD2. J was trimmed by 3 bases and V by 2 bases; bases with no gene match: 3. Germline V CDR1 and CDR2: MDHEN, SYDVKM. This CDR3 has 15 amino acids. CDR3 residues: CASSLGGVDTGELFF. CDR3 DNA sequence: TGTGCCAGCAGTTTAGGGGGGGTCGACACCGGGGAGCTGTTTTTT.

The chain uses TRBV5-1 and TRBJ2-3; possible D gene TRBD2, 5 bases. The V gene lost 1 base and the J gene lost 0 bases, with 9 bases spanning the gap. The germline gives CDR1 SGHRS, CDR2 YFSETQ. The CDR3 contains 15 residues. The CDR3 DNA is TGCGCCAGCAGCTTGCGTAGCGATAGCACAGATACGCAGTATTTT. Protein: CASSLRSDSTDTQYF.

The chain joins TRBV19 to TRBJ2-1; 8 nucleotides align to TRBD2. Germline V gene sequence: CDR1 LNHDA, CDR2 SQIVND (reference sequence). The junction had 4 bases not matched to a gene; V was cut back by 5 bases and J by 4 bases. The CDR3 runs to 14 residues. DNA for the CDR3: TGTGCCAGTAGTGCGGGACTAGAGTACAATGAGCAGTTCTTC. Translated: CASSAGLEYNEQFF. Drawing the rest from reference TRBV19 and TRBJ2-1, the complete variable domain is DGGITQSPKYLFRKEGQNVTLSCEQNLNHDAMYWYRQDPGQGLRLIYYSQIVNDFQKGDIAEGYSVSREKKESFPLTVTSAQKNPTAFYLCASSAGLEYNEQFFGPGTRLTVL.

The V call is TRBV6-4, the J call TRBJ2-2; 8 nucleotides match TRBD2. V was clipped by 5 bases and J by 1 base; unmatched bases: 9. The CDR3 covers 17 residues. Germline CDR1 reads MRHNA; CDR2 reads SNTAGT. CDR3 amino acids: CASSTGSSGMNTGELFF. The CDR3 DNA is TGTGCCAGCAGTACCGGGAGTAGCGGGATGAACACCGGGGAGCTGTTTTTT.

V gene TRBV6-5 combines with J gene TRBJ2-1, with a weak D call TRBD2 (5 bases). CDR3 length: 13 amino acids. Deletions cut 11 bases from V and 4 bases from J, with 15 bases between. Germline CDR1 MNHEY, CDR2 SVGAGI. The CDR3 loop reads CASAGPGYNEQFF. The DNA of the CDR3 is TGTGCCTCGGCGGGCCCAGGATACAATGAGCAGTTCTTC.

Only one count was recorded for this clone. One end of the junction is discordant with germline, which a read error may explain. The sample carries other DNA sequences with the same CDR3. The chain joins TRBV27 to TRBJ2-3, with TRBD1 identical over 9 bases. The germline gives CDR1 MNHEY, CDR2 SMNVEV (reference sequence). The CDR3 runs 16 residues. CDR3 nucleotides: TGTGCCAGCAGTATCCAACAGGGGGCCACGGCAGATACGCAGTACTTT. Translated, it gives CASSIQQGATADTQYF.

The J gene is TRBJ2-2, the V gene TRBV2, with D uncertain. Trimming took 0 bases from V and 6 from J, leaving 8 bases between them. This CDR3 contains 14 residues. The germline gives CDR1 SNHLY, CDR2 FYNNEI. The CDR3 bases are TGTGCCAGCAGTGAAGCCATAGCCCCCGGGGAGCTGTTTTTT. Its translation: CASSEAIAPGELFF.

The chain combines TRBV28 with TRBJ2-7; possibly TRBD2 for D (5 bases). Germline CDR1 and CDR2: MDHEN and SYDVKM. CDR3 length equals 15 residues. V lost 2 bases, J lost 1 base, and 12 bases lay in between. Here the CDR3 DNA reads TGTGCCAGCAGTTTACCGGGGATTAGGTCCTACGAGCAGTACTTC. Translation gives CASSLPGIRSYEQYF.

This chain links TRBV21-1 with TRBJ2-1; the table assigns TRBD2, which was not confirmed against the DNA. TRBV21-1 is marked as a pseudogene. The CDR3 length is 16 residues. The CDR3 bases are TGTGCCAGCAGAGATGAAGCGGGGGGATCCTACAATGAGCAGTTCTTC. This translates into CASRDEAGGSYNEQFF.

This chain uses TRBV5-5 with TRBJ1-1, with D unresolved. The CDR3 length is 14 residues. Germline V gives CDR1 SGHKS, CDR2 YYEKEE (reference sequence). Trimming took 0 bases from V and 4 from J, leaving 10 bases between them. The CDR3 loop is CASSLVVGSTEAFF. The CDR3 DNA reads TGTGCCAGCAGCTTGGTCGTGGGGAGCACTGAAGCTTTCTTT.

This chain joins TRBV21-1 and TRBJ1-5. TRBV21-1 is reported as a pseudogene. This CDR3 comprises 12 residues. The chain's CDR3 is CASSKRDQPQHF. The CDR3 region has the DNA TGTGCCAGCAGCAAAAGGGATCAGCCCCAGCATTTT.

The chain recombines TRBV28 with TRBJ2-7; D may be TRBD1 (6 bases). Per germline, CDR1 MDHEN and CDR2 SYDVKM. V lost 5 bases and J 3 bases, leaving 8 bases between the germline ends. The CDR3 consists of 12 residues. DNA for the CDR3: TGTGCCAGCAGTCAACAGGGCTACGAGCAGTACTTC. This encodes CASSQQGYEQYF.

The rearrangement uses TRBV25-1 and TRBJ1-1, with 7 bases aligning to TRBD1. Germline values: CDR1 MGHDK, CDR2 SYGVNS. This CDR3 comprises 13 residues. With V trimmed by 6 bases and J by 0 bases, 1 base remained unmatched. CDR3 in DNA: TGTGCCAGCAGACAGGGGATGAACACTGAAGCTTTCTTT. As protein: CASRQGMNTEAFF.

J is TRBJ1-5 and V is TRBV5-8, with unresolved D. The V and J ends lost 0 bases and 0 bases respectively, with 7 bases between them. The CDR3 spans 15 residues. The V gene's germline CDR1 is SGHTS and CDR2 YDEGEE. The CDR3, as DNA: TGTGCCAGCAGCTTGGACGGATATAGCAATCAGCCCCAGCATTTT. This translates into CASSLDGYSNQPQHF.

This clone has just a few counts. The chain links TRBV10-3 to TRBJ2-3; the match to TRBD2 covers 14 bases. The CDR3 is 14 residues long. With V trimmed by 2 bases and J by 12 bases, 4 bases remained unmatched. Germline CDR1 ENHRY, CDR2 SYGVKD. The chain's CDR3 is CAISEGLAGGIQYF. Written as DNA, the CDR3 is TGTGCCATCAGTGAGGGACTAGCGGGAGGAATCCAGTATTTT.

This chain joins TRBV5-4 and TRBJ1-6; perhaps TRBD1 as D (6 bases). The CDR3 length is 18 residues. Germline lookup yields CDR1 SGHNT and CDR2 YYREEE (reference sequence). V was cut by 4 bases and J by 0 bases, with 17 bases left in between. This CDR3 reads CASSRGHSHSSYNSPLHF. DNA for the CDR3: TGTGCCAGCAGCCGGGGACATTCCCATAGCTCCTATAATTCACCCCTCCACTTT. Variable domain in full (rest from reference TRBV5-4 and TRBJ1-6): ETGVTQSPTHLIKTRGQQVTLRCSSQSGHNTVSWYQQALGQGPQFIFQYYREEENGRGNFPPRFSGLQFPNYSSELNVNALELDDSALYLCASSRGHSHSSYNSPLHFGNGTRLTVT.

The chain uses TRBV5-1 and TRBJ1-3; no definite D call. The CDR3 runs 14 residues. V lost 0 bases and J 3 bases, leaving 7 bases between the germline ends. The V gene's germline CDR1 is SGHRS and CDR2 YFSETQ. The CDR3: CASSLGTDGNTIYF. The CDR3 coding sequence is TGCGCCAGCAGCTTGGGAACAGATGGAAACACCATATATTTT.

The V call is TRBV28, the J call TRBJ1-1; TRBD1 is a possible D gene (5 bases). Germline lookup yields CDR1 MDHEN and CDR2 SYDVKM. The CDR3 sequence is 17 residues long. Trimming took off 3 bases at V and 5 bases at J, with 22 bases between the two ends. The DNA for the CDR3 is TGTGCCAGCAGTTTGATTCGGGGGACCCGCTTGGGGACTGAAGCTTTCTTT. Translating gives CASSLIRGTRLGTEAFF.

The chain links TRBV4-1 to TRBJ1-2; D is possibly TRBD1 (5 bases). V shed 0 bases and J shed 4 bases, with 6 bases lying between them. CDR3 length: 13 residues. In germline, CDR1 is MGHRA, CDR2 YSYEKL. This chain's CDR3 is CASSQDTGYGYTF. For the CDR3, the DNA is TGCGCCAGCAGCCAAGATACAGGCTATGGCTACACCTTC.